The 30 T cell receptor beta chains presented below share a single source sample, sequenced in a study of blood T cell repertoires in COVID-19. TCRdb keeps only in-frame clones here, not all; method: immunoSEQ multiplex PCR. The sample lists roughly 110,000 clones; approximately 81% were seen once. The source material was peripheral blood. The receptor set was obtained from a human donor in a cohort sampled during active COVID-19.

The chain recombines TRBV5-6 with TRBJ1-4, with 10 bases lining up with TRBD1. Germline assignment: CDR1 SGHDT and CDR2 YYEEEE. The J segment lost 8 bases and the V segment lost 4 bases, leaving 5 bases of the junction unmatched. The CDR3 runs to 14 residues. The CDR3 DNA sequence: TGTGCCAGCAGCCCGTGGGACAGGGGAGAAAAACTGTTTTTT. It yields the protein CASSPWDRGEKLFF.

The chain is built from TRBV27 and TRBJ1-1, with 8 nucleotides matching TRBD1. The CDR3 runs 14 residues. Per germline, CDR1 MNHEY and CDR2 SMNVEV (reference sequence). V shed 2 bases, J shed 4 bases, and the junction held 3 bases outside the gene matches. CDR3 in amino acids: CASSLTTGGTEAFF. Here the CDR3 DNA reads TGTGCCAGCAGTTTAACAACAGGGGGCACTGAAGCTTTCTTT.

Only a few counts were recorded for this clone. DNA for the CDR3: TGTGCCAGCAGCCCCACTGCGGGGGGTAGGGGCAAAAACATTCAGTACTTC. Amino acids: CASSPTAGGRGKNIQYF. The chain is built from TRBV5-8 and TRBJ2-4; TRBD2 agrees at 8 bases. The CDR3 is made up of 17 amino acids. Germline V gene sequence: CDR1 SGHTS, CDR2 YDEGEE. V lost 4 bases to trimming and J lost 3 bases; unmatched junction nucleotides: 12.

This chain uses TRBV7-2 with TRBJ2-1; 8 bases agree with TRBD2. Germline V CDR1 and CDR2: SGHTA, FQGNSA. The CDR3 has 16 amino acids. The V gene end was trimmed by 5 bases and the J gene end by 16 bases; junction bases not matched to a gene: 22. The CDR3 region has the DNA TGTGCCAGCAGCCCACTAGGGGCGGCTAGCGGGTGGGCCTTCTTCTTC. Translating it yields CASSPLGAASGWAFFF. Together with reference TRBV7-2 and TRBJ2-1, the CDR3 gives the full variable domain: GAGVSQSPSNKVTEKGKDVELRCDPISGHTALYWYRQSLGQGLEFLIYFQGNSAPDKSGLPSDRFSAERTGGSVSTLTIQRTQQEDSAVYLCASSPLGAASGWAFFFGPGTRLTVL.

This rearrangement joins TRBV11-2 to TRBJ1-3; maybe TRBD1 (5 bases). The CDR3 runs 17 residues. CDR1 and CDR2 (germline): SGHAT, FQNNGV. The germline V and J ends were trimmed by 5 bases and 4 bases, with 21 bases remaining between them. CDR3 residues: CASSPGRGDSLGNTIYF. The CDR3 DNA reads as TGTGCCAGCAGCCCTGGGCGGGGCGACTCGTTGGGAAACACCATATATTTT.

Turning to this clone: The same CDR3 also results from other DNA sequences found in this sample. The chain has TRBV11-2 and TRBJ2-2; the match to TRBD2 covers 13 bases. CDR3 length: 17 residues. CDR1 is SGHAT, CDR2 FQNNGV, per germline. V was clipped by 0 bases and J by 7 bases; unmatched bases: 5. In nucleotides, the CDR3 is TGTGCCAGCAGCTTAGACCCGGGACTAGCGGGAAGCGGGGAGCTGTTTTTT. It encodes CASSLDPGLAGSGELFF.

The V and J genes are TRBV5-4 and TRBJ1-5; D uncertain. CDR1 and CDR2 from the germline V gene are SGHNT and YYREEE (reference sequence). CDR3 length equals 13 residues. The germline V and J ends were trimmed by 4 bases and 0 bases, with 5 bases remaining between them. CDR3 sequence: CASSQDSNQPQHF. CDR3 nucleotides: TGTGCCAGCAGCCAGGATAGCAATCAGCCCCAGCATTTT.

The V gene is TRBV18, the J gene TRBJ2-1; the match to TRBD2 covers 9 bases. J gave up 7 bases and V 0 bases, and 7 bases lay outside the gene matches. This CDR3 has 16 residues. Germline values: CDR1 KGHSH, CDR2 LQKENI. CDR3 DNA: TGTGCCAGCTCACCACCGGCGGGAGGGCCGGGGAATGAGCAGTTCTTC. This encodes CASSPPAGGPGNEQFF. Drawing the rest from reference TRBV18 and TRBJ2-1, the complete variable domain is NAGVMQNPRHLVRRRGQEARLRCSPMKGHSHVYWYRQLPEEGLKFMVYLQKENIIDESGMPKERFSAEFPKEGPSILRIQQVVRGDSAAYFCASSPPAGGPGNEQFFGPGTRLTVL.

This clone was seen a few times. The chain recombines TRBV18 with TRBJ1-5, with D hard to call. The CDR3 has 13 amino acids. V gave up 1 base and J gave up 7 bases, with 8 bases separating them. Germline V gene sequence: CDR1 KGHSH, CDR2 LQKENI. In nucleotides, the CDR3 is TGTGCCAGCTCACCACGTGTTGAGCAGCCCCAGCATTTT. As protein: CASSPRVEQPQHF.

The chain combines TRBV5-4 with TRBJ2-1; D unresolved. The germline V and J ends were trimmed by 1 base and 0 bases, with 8 bases remaining between them. The CDR3 is made up of 15 amino acids. Germline CDR1 and CDR2: SGHNT and YYREEE (reference sequence). CDR3 amino acids: CASSLSRSSYNEQFF. Written as DNA, the CDR3 is TGTGCCAGCAGCTTGAGTCGGAGCTCCTACAATGAGCAGTTCTTC.

In DNA form, the CDR3 reads TGTGCCAGCAGCCAAGAAGGTTCCGGGACAGGGGATGAAAAACTGTTTTTT. Translating it yields CASSQEGSGTGDEKLFF. The chain employs TRBV4-2 and TRBJ1-4; TRBD1 agrees at 10 bases. The CDR3 spans 17 residues. J gave up 6 bases and V 0 bases, and 7 bases lay outside the gene matches. CDR1 is LGHNA, CDR2 YNFKEQ, per germline.

The chain joins TRBV7-2 to TRBJ1-1; 9 positions match TRBD1. This CDR3 is built from 15 residues. Germline-derived CDR1 and CDR2 are SGHTA and FQGNSA. With V trimmed by 5 bases and J by 3 bases, 7 bases remained unmatched. Here the CDR3 reads CASSIRTGVHTEAFF. The CDR3 nucleotides are TGTGCCAGCAGCATTCGGACAGGGGTTCACACTGAAGCTTTCTTT.

The rearrangement joins TRBV5-1 to TRBJ2-4, with D perhaps TRBD2 (5 bases). Germline CDR1 and CDR2: SGHRS and YFSETQ. Trimming took off 4 bases at V and 9 bases at J, with 14 bases between the two ends. The CDR3 has 13 amino acids. CDR3 in amino acids: CASSPSGLGIQYF. For the CDR3, the DNA is TGCGCCAGCAGCCCTTCCGGACTGGGCATTCAGTACTTC.

J is TRBJ2-5 and V is TRBV3-1 (or the pseudogene TRBV3-2); 9 positions match TRBD1. Germline lookup yields CDR1 LGHDT and CDR2 YNNKEL (reference sequence). V was pared by 5 bases and J by 5 bases, with 9 bases of the junction left unmatched. CDR3 size: 15 residues. Here the CDR3 DNA reads TGTGCCAGCAGCTTCCGGCCGGGACAGGGCGAGACCCAGTACTTC. This translates into CASSFRPGQGETQYF.

This chain uses TRBV6-5 with TRBJ1-1, with D possibly being TRBD1 (5 bases). The CDR3 spans 16 residues. CDR1 MNHEY and CDR2 SVGAGI come from the germline V gene. V lost 4 bases and J lost 1, with 16 bases in between. CDR3 in amino acids: CASSSFVGVWNTEAFF. CDR3 DNA: TGTGCCAGCAGTTCCTTTGTAGGGGTGTGGAACACTGAAGCTTTCTTT.

The genes are TRBV30 and TRBJ2-7, with TRBD2 matching over 10 bases. Unmatched junction bases numbered 12, after V lost 5 bases and J lost 8 bases. CDR1 and CDR2 from the germline V gene are GTSNPN and SVGIG (reference sequence). The CDR3 loop spans 14 amino acids. The CDR3 coding sequence is TGTGCCTGGGACCCAGCGGGAGGGTCTACTAAGCAGTACTTC. The encoded protein is CAWDPAGGSTKQYF.

J is TRBJ2-1 and V is TRBV30, with a tentative D call TRBD1 (6 bases). The V gene's germline CDR1 is GTSNPN and CDR2 SVGIG (reference sequence). Trimming took 5 bases from V and 7 from J, leaving 15 bases between them. This CDR3 comprises 13 residues. The CDR3, as DNA: TGTGCCTGGCAAGAAGGGGGACAAAATGAGCAGTTCTTC. Protein: CAWQEGGQNEQFF.

The V gene is TRBV11-3, the J gene TRBJ2-3; D call uncertain. The CDR3 has 13 residues. The V gene's germline CDR1 is SGHNT and CDR2 YENEEA. V lost 2 bases to trimming and J lost 8 bases, with 11 bases between them. The CDR3 protein is CASSLNLASTQYF. The CDR3, as DNA: TGTGCCAGCAGCTTAAATCTTGCGAGTACGCAGTATTTT.

The V and J genes are TRBV3-1 (or the pseudogene TRBV3-2) and TRBJ1-2, with unresolved D. Germline V gene lookup returns CDR1 LGHDT and CDR2 YNNKEL (reference sequence). The CDR3 spans 15 residues. V dropped 0 bases and J dropped 0 bases, with 8 bases sitting between them. CDR3 DNA: TGTGCCAGCAGCCAAGATCTGGGAGCTAACTATGGCTACACCTTC. The encoded protein is CASSQDLGANYGYTF.

In its sample, this clone was seen once. The chain combines TRBV6-2 or TRBV6-3 with TRBJ2-3; D is ambiguous. The CDR3 consists of 15 residues. The germline gives CDR1 MNHEY, CDR2 SVGEGT. Trimming pared 4 bases from V and 3 bases from J, leaving 14 bases between. CDR3 in DNA: TGTGCCAGCAGTTTTGGCGGCCCCCCAACAGATACGCAGTATTTT. It encodes CASSFGGPPTDTQYF.

This chain links TRBV7-2 with TRBJ2-1; a weak D match, TRBD1 (6 bases). This CDR3 is 12 amino acids long. The V gene lost 3 bases and the J gene lost 9 bases, with 9 bases spanning the gap. CDR1 and CDR2 from the germline V gene are SGHTA and FQGNSA. The DNA of the CDR3 is TGTGCCAGCAGCTTCCAGGGGCGTGAGCAGTTCTTC. Protein: CASSFQGREQFF.

This chain's CDR3 is CASSQRGSREWTYNEQFF. The CDR3 nucleotides are TGTGCCAGCAGCCAAAGGGGTTCGCGGGAGTGGACCTACAATGAGCAGTTCTTC. The V and J genes are TRBV3-1 (or the pseudogene TRBV3-2) and TRBJ2-1; TRBD2 matches at 7 bases. This CDR3 spans 18 amino acids. Germline CDR1 LGHDT, CDR2 YNNKEL (reference sequence). The V gene end was trimmed by 2 bases and the J gene end by 2 bases; junction bases not matched to a gene: 12.

This sequence joins TRBV9 and TRBJ2-7; 10 nucleotides line up with TRBD2. J was trimmed by 5 bases and V by 10 bases; bases with no gene match: 18. In germline, CDR1 is SGDLS, CDR2 YYNGEE. The CDR3 loop spans 16 amino acids. CDR3: CAPGLARTWFLDEQYV. CDR3 in DNA: TGTGCCCCGGGACTAGCGAGAACTTGGTTCCTAGACGAGCAGTACGTC.

This sequence joins TRBV19 and TRBJ1-2, with 9 bases aligning to TRBD1. This CDR3 comprises 14 residues. V lost 7 bases to trimming and J lost 5 bases; unmatched junction nucleotides: 8. Germline V gene data show CDR1 as LNHDA and CDR2 as SQIVND (reference sequence). The CDR3 nucleotides are TGTGCCAGTACTTTGGGACAGGGTGGGTATGGCTACACCTTC. Translation: CASTLGQGGYGYTF.

The chain joins TRBV24-1 to TRBJ2-3; D remains ambiguous. The V gene lost 4 bases and the J gene lost 4 bases, with 8 bases spanning the gap. Looked up from germline, CDR1 is KGHDR and CDR2 is SFDVKD. The CDR3 runs 13 residues. CDR3 sequence: CATSDRVPDTQYF. DNA for the CDR3: TGTGCCACCAGTGACCGGGTACCAGATACGCAGTATTTT.

The chain links TRBV4-3 to TRBJ2-2; 9 nucleotides agree with TRBD1. The CDR3 consists of 17 residues. Germline CDR1 LGHNA, CDR2 YSLEER. With V trimmed by 4 bases and J by 6 bases, 12 bases remained unmatched. CDR3 DNA: TGCGCCAGCAGCCGAGAAAAACAGGGGGCTTTCCCCGGGGAGCTGTTTTTT. It is translated as CASSREKQGAFPGELFF.

This sequence joins TRBV19 and TRBJ1-6; D is ambiguous. Germline-derived CDR1 and CDR2 are LNHDA and SQIVND (reference sequence). Trimming cost V 3 bases and J 5 bases, with 5 bases left between them. This CDR3 is built from 13 residues. The CDR3 sequence: CASSITDNSPLHF. CDR3 coding DNA: TGTGCCAGTAGTATTACTGATAATTCACCCCTCCACTTT.

The V and J genes are TRBV10-1 and TRBJ2-7, with 7 bases that match TRBD1. The germline V gene encodes CDR1 WNHNN and CDR2 SYGVQD (reference sequence). The J segment lost 0 bases and the V segment lost 6 bases, leaving 8 bases of the junction unmatched. This CDR3 contains 15 residues. This CDR3 reads CASSSGQQSSYEQYV. The CDR3 bases are TGCGCCAGCAGCTCGGGACAGCAGAGCTCCTACGAGCAGTACGTC.

The chain links TRBV7-2 to TRBJ2-1; 7 nucleotides line up with TRBD1. There are 12 residues in the CDR3. V lost 8 bases and J lost 9; bases outside the gene matches: 7. Germline values: CDR1 SGHTA, CDR2 FQGNSA. CDR3 amino acids: CASDYNRGEQFF. The CDR3 DNA sequence: TGTGCCAGCGACTATAACAGGGGTGAGCAGTTCTTC.

The chain combines TRBV25-1 with TRBJ2-7, with TRBD1 as a possible D gene (6 bases). This CDR3 contains 13 residues. Germline V lookup: CDR1 MGHDK, CDR2 SYGVNS. V dropped 4 bases and J dropped 2 bases, with 9 bases sitting between them. For the CDR3, the DNA is TGTGCCAGCAGTGGGACAGTAGCCTACGAGCAGTACTTC. It yields the protein CASSGTVAYEQYF.